The sequence of this TCR beta chain was determined in a study of blood T cell repertoires in COVID-19. Study as a whole: The samples span acute and convalescent COVID-19 from the United States, Italy and Spain. PBMCs, B-cell-depleted T cells, or T cells provided the cDNA or gDNA that made up the material.

In the authors' workflow: Amplification from reference gene primers served as the basis for estimated nucleated cell counts. TCRdb's table, derived via immunoSEQ multiplex PCR, lists solely in-frame clones and lacks some. V, J and clone size are taken as reported in that table, and D and trimming were inferred from the DNA itself. The sample gives about 200,000 clones, about 86% of which show up once; 0.75% to 0.9% is in the top ten. The CDR3 totals 14 residues. Germline V lookup: CDR1 SNHLY, CDR2 FYNNEI. The germline V and J ends were trimmed by 5 bases and 6 bases, with 14 bases remaining between them.

The sequencing sample was made of peripheral blood. The source is a woman in her seventies with acute or convalescent COVID-19. V is TRBV2 and J is TRBJ1-5; D is undetermined. CDR3 residues: CASSPTISGQPQHF. The CDR3 bases are TGTGCCAGCAGTCCAACGATTTCAGGTCAGCCCCAGCATTTT.